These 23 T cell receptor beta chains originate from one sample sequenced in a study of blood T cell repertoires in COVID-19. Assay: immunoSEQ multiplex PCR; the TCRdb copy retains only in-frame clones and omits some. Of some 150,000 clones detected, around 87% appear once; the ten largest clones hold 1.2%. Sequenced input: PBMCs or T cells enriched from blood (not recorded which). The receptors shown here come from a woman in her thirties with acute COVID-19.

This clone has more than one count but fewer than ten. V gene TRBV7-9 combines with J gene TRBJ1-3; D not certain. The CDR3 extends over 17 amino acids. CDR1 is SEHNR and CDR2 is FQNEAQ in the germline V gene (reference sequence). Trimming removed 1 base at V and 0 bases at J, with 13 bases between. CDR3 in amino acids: CASSLGITANSGNTIYF. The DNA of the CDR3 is TGTGCCAGCAGCTTAGGCATAACTGCCAACTCTGGAAACACCATATATTTT. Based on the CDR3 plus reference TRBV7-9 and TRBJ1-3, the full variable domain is DTGVSQNPRHKITKRGQNVTFRCDPISEHNRLYWYRQTLGQGPEFLTYFQNEAQLEKSRLLSDRFSAERPKGSFSTLEIQRTEQGDSAMYLCASSLGITANSGNTIYFGEGSWLTVV.

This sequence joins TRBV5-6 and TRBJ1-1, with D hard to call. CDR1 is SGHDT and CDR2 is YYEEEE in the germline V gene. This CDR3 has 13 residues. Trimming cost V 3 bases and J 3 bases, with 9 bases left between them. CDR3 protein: CASSSYFDTEAFF. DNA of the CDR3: TGTGCCAGCAGCTCTTACTTCGACACTGAAGCTTTCTTT.

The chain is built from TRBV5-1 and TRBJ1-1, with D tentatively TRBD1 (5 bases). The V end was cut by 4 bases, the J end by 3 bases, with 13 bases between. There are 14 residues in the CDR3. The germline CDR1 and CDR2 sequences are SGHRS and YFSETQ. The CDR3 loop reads CASSVTPGDTEAFF. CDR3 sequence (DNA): TGCGCCAGCAGCGTCACTCCGGGGGACACTGAAGCTTTCTTT.

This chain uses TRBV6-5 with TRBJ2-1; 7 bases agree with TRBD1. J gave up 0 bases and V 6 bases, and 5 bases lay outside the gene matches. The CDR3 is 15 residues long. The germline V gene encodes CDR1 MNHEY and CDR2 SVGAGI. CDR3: CASRRQGSSYNEQFF. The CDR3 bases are TGTGCCAGCAGACGACAGGGAAGCTCCTACAATGAGCAGTTCTTC.

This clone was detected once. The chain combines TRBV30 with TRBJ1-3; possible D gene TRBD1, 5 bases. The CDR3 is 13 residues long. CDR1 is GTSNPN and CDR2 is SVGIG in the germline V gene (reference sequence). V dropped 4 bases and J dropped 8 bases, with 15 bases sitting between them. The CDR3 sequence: CAWISYRRDTIYF. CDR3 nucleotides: TGTGCCTGGATATCGTACAGGAGGGACACCATATATTTT.

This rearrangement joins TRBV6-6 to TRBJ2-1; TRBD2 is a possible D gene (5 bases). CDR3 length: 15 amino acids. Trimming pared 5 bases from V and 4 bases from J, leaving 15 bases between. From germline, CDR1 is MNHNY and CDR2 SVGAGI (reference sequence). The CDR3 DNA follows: TGTGCCAGCAGTCAATCCGGAACGGGGTACAATGAGCAGTTCTTC. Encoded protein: CASSQSGTGYNEQFF.

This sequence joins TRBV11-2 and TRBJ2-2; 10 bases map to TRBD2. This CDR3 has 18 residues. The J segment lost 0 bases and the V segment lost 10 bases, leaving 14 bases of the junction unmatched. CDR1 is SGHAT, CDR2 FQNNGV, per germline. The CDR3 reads CAISAGPSGSSNTGELFF. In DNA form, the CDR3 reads TGTGCCATCTCAGCGGGACCTAGCGGGAGTTCGAACACCGGGGAGCTGTTTTTT.

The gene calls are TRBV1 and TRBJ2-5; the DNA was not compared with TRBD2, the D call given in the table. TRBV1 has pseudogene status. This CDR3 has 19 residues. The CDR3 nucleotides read TGCACCAGCAGCCAAGATCGAGTAGCGGGAGCTGGAAAGGGAGAGACCCAGTACTTC. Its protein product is CTSSQDRVAGAGKGETQYF.

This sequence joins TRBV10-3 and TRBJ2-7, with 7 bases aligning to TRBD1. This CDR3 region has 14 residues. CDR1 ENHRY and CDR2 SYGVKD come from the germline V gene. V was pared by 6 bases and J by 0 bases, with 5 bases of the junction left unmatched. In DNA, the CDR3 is TGTGCCATCAGAACCGGGACAGCCTCCTACGAGCAGTACTTC. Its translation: CAIRTGTASYEQYF.

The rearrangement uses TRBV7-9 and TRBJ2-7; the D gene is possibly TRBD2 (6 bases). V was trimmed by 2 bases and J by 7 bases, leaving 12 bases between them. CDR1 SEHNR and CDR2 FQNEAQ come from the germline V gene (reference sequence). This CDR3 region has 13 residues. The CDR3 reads CASSLMGGDEQYF. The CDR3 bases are TGTGCCAGCAGCTTAATGGGGGGAGATGAGCAGTACTTC.

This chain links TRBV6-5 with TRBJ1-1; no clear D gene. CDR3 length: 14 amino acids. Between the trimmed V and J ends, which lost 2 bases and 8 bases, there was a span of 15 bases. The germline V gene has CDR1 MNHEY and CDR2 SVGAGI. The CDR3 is CASSYGQTMGEAFF. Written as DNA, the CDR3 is TGTGCCAGCAGTTACGGTCAGACTATGGGGGAAGCTTTCTTT.

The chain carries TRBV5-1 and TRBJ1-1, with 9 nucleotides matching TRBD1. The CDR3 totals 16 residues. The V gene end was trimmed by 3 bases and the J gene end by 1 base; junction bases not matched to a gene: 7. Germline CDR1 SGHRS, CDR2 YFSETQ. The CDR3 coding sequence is TGCGCCAGCAGCTCCGGGACAGGGTCACGGAACACTGAAGCTTTCTTT. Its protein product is CASSSGTGSRNTEAFF.

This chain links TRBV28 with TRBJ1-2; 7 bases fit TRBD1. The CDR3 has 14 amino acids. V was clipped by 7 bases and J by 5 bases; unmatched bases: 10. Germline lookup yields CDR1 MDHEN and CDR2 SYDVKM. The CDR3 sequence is CASNLDSGGYGYTF. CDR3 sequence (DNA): TGTGCCAGCAACTTAGACTCAGGGGGTTATGGCTACACCTTC.

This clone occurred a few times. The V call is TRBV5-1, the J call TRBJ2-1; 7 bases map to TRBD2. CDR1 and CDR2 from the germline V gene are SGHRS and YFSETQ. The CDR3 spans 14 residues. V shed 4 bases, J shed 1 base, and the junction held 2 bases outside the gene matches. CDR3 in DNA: TGCGCCAGCAGCCTAGCGGATTCCTACAATGAGCAGTTCTTC. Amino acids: CASSLADSYNEQFF.

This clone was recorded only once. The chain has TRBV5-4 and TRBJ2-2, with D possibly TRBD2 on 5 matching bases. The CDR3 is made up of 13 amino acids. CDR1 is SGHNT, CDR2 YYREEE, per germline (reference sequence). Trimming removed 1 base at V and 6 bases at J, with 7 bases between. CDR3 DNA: TGTGCCAGCAGCTTGCGGGAAGCCGGGGAGCTGTTTTTT. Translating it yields CASSLREAGELFF.

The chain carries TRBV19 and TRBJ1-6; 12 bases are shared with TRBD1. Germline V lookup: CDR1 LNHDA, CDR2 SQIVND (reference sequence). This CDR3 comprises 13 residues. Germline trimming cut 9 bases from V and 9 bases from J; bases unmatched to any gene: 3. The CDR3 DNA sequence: TGTGCCAGCGGGACAGGGGGCCTTTCACCCCTCCACTTT. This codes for CASGTGGLSPLHF.

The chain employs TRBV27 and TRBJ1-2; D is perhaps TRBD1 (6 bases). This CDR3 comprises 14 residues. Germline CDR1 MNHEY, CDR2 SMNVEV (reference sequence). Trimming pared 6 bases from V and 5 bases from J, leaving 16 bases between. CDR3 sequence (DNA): TGTGCCAGCAGCCGCTCGAGGACAGCTTATGGCTACACCTTC. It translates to CASSRSRTAYGYTF.

The CDR3 bases are TGTGCCAGTAGTCCCCGGGGGAGTTCAAGCGACGAGCAGTACTTC. This codes for CASSPRGSSSDEQYF. The chain uses TRBV19 and TRBJ2-7, with D maybe TRBD2 (6 bases). In germline, CDR1 is LNHDA, CDR2 SQIVND (reference sequence). V dropped 5 bases and J dropped 5 bases, with 19 bases sitting between them. CDR3 length: 15 amino acids. The full variable domain, its missing parts supplied by reference TRBV19 and TRBJ2-7, is DGGITQSPKYLFRKEGQNVTLSCEQNLNHDAMYWYRQDPGQGLRLIYYSQIVNDFQKGDIAEGYSVSREKKESFPLTVTSAQKNPTAFYLCASSPRGSSSDEQYFGPGTRLTVT.

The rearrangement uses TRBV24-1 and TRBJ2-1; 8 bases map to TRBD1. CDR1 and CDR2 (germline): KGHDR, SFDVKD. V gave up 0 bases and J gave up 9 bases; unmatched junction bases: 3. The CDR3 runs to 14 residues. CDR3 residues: CATSDLSDRAEQFF. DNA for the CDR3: TGTGCCACCAGTGATTTGTCGGACAGGGCTGAGCAGTTCTTC.

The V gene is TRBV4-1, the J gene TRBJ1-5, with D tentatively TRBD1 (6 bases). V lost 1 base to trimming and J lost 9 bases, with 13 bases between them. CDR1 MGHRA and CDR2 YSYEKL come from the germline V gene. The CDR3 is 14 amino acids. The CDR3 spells CASSQVGAGTPQHF. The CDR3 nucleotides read TGCGCCAGCAGCCAAGTGGGGGCTGGAACGCCCCAGCATTTT.

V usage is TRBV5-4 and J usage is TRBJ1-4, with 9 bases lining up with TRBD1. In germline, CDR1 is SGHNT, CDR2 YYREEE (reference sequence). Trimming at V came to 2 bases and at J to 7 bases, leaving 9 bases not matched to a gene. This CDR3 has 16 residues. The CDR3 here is CASSFRTGGVSEKLFF. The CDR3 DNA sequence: TGTGCCAGCAGCTTTAGAACAGGGGGCGTCTCTGAAAAACTGTTTTTT.

The DNA for the CDR3 is TGTGCCAGCAGCCTCGCCGGGGGACTGTACTCCTACGAGCAGTACTTC. Translated: CASSLAGGLYSYEQYF. The chain links TRBV7-8 to TRBJ2-7; TRBD2 is a possible D gene (6 bases). Trimming pared 5 bases from V and 0 bases from J, leaving 17 bases between. This CDR3 region has 16 residues. The germline V gene encodes CDR1 SGHVS and CDR2 FQNEAQ.

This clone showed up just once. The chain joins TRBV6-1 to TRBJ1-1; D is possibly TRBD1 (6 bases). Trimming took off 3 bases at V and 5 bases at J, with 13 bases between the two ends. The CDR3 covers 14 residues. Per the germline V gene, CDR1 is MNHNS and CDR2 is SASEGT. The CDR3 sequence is CASSDRAGATEAFF. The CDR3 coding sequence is TGTGCCAGCAGTGATCGCGCGGGGGCGACTGAAGCTTTCTTT.